These 10 T cell receptor beta chains originate from one sample sequenced in a study of neurological immune-mediated disorders. One entry per CDR3 protein, called by TCRdb with MiXCR from the 5' RACE reads. The sample holds about 66,000 distinct CDR3 sequences, about 4% seen once. The sample was PBMCs. The receptors shown here come from a man aged 25 to 40 with multiple sclerosis.

This clonotype has more than one count but fewer than ten. The gene calls are TRBV6-2 or TRBV6-3 and TRBJ2-7; 7 nucleotides agree with TRBD1. V was clipped by 6 bases and J by 3 bases; unmatched bases: 2. CDR3 length equals 12 residues. Germline values: CDR1 MNHEY, CDR2 SVGEGT. The CDR3 coding sequence is TGTGCCAGCAGACAGGGGAACTACGAGCAGTACTTC. It translates to CASRQGNYEQYF.

This clonotype was detected ten times or more. The chain combines TRBV10-3 with TRBJ2-3, with TRBD2 matching over 11 bases. Germline values: CDR1 ENHRY, CDR2 SYGVKD. V lost 5 bases and J lost 1; bases outside the gene matches: 2. This CDR3 has 15 amino acids. The CDR3: CAISKTSGGTDTQYF. CDR3 nucleotides: TGTGCCATCAGTAAGACTAGCGGGGGCACAGATACGCAGTATTTT.

This clonotype was seen repeatedly, ten times or more. V and J are TRBV18 and TRBJ2-5; 8 bases are shared with TRBD1. The CDR3 has 14 amino acids. The germline CDR1 and CDR2 sequences are KGHSH and LQKENI. J was trimmed by 6 bases and V by 0 bases; bases with no gene match: 3. The CDR3 region is CASSPPTGVKTQYF. In DNA form, the CDR3 reads TGTGCCAGCTCACCACCGACAGGGGTGAAGACCCAGTACTTC.

This clonotype has a count of ten or more. This rearrangement joins TRBV20-1 to TRBJ1-1; tentatively, D is TRBD1 (6 bases). Germline V gene data show CDR1 as DFQATT and CDR2 as SNEGSKA (reference sequence). Trimming removed 5 bases from V and 8 bases from J, with 12 bases in between. This CDR3 is 11 amino acids long. The CDR3 loop is CSAPWTEEAFF. Here the CDR3 DNA reads TGCAGTGCTCCTTGGACAGAAGAAGCTTTCTTT.

The CDR3 DNA reads as TGTGCCAGCTCACCACCGGGGACAGGGGAGCGAGAGACCCAGTACTTC. This encodes CASSPPGTGERETQYF. The chain links TRBV18 to TRBJ2-5, with 10 bases fitting TRBD1. V dropped 0 bases and J dropped 4; count of bases not matched to a gene: 5. Germline CDR1 reads KGHSH; CDR2 reads LQKENI. There are 16 residues in the CDR3.

There are many counts of this clonotype. This chain connects TRBV7-2 to TRBJ2-7, with D maybe TRBD2 (6 bases). The CDR3 is 14 residues long. The germline gives CDR1 SGHTA, CDR2 FQGNSA. V lost 4 bases and J 3 bases, leaving 13 bases between the germline ends. The DNA for the CDR3 is TGTGCCAGCAGCTCCGGGACGGGAGACTACGAGCAGTACTTC. The encoded protein is CASSSGTGDYEQYF.

This clonotype was recorded at least ten times. The rearrangement joins TRBV4-2 to TRBJ1-2, with 7 bases that match TRBD1. This CDR3 is 16 amino acids long. V gave up 0 bases and J gave up 5 bases; unmatched junction bases: 9. The germline gives CDR1 LGHNA, CDR2 YNFKEQ. The CDR3 DNA sequence: TGTGCCAGCAGCCAAGAGGGGGCAGGGGGTACTTATGGCTACACCTTC. Its protein product is CASSQEGAGGTYGYTF.

This clonotype has at least ten counts. The V call is TRBV5-6, the J call TRBJ2-7; a possible D gene is TRBD2 (6 bases). The CDR3 length is 11 residues. Trimming took 6 bases from V and 4 from J, leaving 8 bases between them. CDR1 and CDR2 (germline): SGHDT, YYEEEE. For the CDR3, the DNA is TGTGCCAGCACAGGGAGGTACGAGCAGTACTTC. It encodes CASTGRYEQYF.

This clonotype has at least ten counts. The rearrangement uses TRBV5-1 and TRBJ2-3; 8 nucleotides match TRBD1. The V segment lost 5 bases and the J segment 1 base; nucleotides outside the gene matches: 3. The CDR3 is 14 amino acids. Germline V gives CDR1 SGHRS, CDR2 YFSETQ. The CDR3 loop is CASRPTGGTDTQYF. The CDR3 coding sequence is TGCGCCAGCAGGCCGACAGGGGGCACAGATACGCAGTATTTT.

This clonotype was seen repeatedly, ten times or more. The V and J genes are TRBV9 and TRBJ1-2; the D gene is possibly TRBD1 (6 bases). The CDR3 runs to 14 residues. From germline, CDR1 is SGDLS and CDR2 YYNGEE. V was cut by 0 bases and J by 3 bases, with 9 bases left in between. The CDR3 DNA sequence: TGTGCCAGCAGCGTAGGGGGGGCCGACTATGGCTACACCTTC. Translating it yields CASSVGGADYGYTF.